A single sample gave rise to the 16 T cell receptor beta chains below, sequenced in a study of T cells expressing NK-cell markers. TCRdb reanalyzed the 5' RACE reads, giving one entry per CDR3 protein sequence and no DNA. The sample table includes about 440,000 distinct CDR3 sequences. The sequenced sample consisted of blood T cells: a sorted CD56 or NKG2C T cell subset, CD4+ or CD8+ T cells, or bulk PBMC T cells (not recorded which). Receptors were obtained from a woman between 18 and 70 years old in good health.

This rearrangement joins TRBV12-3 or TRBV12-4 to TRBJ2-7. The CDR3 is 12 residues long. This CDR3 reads CASSLFPYEQYF.

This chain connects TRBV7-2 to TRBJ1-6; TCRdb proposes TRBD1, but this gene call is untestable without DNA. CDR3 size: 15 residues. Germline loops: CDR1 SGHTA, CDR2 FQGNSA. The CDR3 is CASSPSDRTNSPLHF.

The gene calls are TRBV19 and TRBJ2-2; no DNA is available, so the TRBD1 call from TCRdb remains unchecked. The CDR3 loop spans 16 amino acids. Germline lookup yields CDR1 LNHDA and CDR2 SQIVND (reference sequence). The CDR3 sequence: CASSIPRDSYTGELFF. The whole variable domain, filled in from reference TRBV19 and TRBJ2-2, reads DGGITQSPKYLFRKEGQNVTLSCEQNLNHDAMYWYRQDPGQGLRLIYYSQIVNDFQKGDIAEGYSVSREKKESFPLTVTSAQKNPTAFYLCASSIPRDSYTGELFFGEGSRLTVL.

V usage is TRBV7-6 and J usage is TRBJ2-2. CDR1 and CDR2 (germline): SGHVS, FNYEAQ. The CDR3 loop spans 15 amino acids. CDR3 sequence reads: CASSFDHRKTGELFF.

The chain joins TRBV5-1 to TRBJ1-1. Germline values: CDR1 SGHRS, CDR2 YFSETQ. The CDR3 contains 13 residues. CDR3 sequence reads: CASSLSLRTEAFF.

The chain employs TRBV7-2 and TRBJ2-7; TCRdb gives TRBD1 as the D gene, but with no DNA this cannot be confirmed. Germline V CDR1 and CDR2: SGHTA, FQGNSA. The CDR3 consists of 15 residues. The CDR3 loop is CASRPSGRGDYEQYF.

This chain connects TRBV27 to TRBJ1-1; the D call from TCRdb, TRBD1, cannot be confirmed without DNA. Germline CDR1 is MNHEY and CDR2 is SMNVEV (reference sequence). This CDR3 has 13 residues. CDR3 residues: CASSYDSNTEAFF.

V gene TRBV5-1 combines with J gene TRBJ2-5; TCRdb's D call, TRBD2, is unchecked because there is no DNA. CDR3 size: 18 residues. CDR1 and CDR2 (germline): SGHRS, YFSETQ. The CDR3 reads CASSLAPTSATFQETQYF. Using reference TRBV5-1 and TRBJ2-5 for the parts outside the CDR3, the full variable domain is KAGVTQTPRYLIKTRGQQVTLSCSPISGHRSVSWYQQTPGQGLQFLFEYFSETQRNKGNFPGRFSGRQFSNSRSEMNVSTLELGDSALYLCASSLAPTSATFQETQYFGPGTRLLVL.

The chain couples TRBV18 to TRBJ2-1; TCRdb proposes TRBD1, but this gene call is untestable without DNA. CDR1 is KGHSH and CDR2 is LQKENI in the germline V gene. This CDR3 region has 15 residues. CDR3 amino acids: CASPPPGQEYNEQFF.

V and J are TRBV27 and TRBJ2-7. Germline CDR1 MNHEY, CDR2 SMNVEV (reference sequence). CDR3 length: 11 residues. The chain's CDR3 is CASRTTSEQYF.

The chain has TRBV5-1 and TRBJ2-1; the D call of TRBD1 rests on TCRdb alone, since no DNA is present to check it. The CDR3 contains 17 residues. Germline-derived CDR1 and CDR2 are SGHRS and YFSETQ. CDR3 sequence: CASSARGSPTLYNEQFF. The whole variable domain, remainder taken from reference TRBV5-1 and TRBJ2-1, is KAGVTQTPRYLIKTRGQQVTLSCSPISGHRSVSWYQQTPGQGLQFLFEYFSETQRNKGNFPGRFSGRQFSNSRSEMNVSTLELGDSALYLCASSARGSPTLYNEQFFGPGTRLTVL.

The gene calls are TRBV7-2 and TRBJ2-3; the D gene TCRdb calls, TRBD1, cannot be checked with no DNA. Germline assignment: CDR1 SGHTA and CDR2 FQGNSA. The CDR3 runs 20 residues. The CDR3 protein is CASSLASGTGRFSSTDTQYF.

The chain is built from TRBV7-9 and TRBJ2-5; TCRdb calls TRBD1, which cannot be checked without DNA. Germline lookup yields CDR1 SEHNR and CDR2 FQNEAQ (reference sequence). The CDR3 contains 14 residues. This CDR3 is CASEGSWEKETQYF.

CDR3 sequence reads: CAIGLVGYEQYF. V gene TRBV10-2 combines with J gene TRBJ2-7; absent DNA, TCRdb's TRBD2 call cannot be checked. This CDR3 spans 12 amino acids. Germline V CDR1 and CDR2: WSHSY, SAAADI.

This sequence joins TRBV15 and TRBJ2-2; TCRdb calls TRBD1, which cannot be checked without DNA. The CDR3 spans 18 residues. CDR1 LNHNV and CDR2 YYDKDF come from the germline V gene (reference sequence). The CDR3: CATSRDLGWTGGAGELFF.

CDR3 sequence reads: CSAQRVGSEQFF. The chain has TRBV20-1 and TRBJ2-1; the D call of TRBD2 rests on TCRdb alone, since no DNA is present to check it. The CDR3 sequence is 12 residues long. Germline V gene data show CDR1 as DFQATT and CDR2 as SNEGSKA (reference sequence).